The 9 T cell receptor beta chains listed next were all sequenced from one sample in a study of graft-versus-host responses after intestinal transplantation. The repertoire was sequenced with immunoSEQ multiplex PCR; TCRdb's copy has only in-frame clones and lacks some. Here the sample spans some 15,000 clones, approximately 62% being singletons. Processing was applied to graft tissue in order to liberate intraepithelial and lamina propria lymphocytes. The source material was ileum tissue, sampled 524 days after transplant. These receptors originate from a human patient who received an intestinal transplant, so some T cells may come from the graft donor.

The sample holds one count of this clone. The chain couples TRBV7-2 to TRBJ2-7, with D possibly TRBD1 on 6 matching bases. Germline loops: CDR1 SGHTA, CDR2 FQGNSA. The CDR3 sequence is 13 residues long. V was pared by 3 bases and J by 5 bases, with 11 bases between. As DNA, the CDR3 is TGTGCCAGCAGCTTGCGGGCAGGGGACGAGCAGTACTTC. Its protein product is CASSLRAGDEQYF.

This chain connects TRBV10-3 to TRBJ2-6; 10 nucleotides line up with TRBD1. In germline, CDR1 is ENHRY, CDR2 SYGVKD. The CDR3 contains 16 residues. The junction had 0 bases not matched to a gene; V was cut back by 4 bases and J by 0 bases. Written as DNA, the CDR3 is TGTGCCATCAGTGGGACAGGGGGCTCTGGGGCCAACGTCCTGACTTTC. Amino acid sequence: CAISGTGGSGANVLTF.

This clone was found once. This chain's CDR3 is CASSVTIGNEQFF. The CDR3 DNA follows: TGTGCCAGCAGCGTAACCATCGGCAATGAGCAGTTCTTC. This chain uses TRBV9 with TRBJ2-1; D remains ambiguous. This CDR3 spans 13 amino acids. Germline V lookup: CDR1 SGDLS, CDR2 YYNGEE. V was clipped by 1 base and J by 6 bases, with 8 bases between them.

By share of the sample, this clone is medium-sized. V and J are TRBV10-3 and TRBJ1-1, with TRBD1 matching 8 bases. Trimming cost V 6 bases and J 0 bases; bases outside gene matches: 3. The length of the CDR3 is 14 residues. Germline loops: CDR1 ENHRY, CDR2 SYGVKD. The CDR3 sequence is CAIRTGVMNTEAFF. The CDR3 DNA follows: TGTGCCATCAGGACAGGGGTCATGAACACTGAAGCTTTCTTT.

V gene TRBV19 combines with J gene TRBJ2-3; 13 bases are shared with TRBD2. The CDR3 sequence is 19 residues long. Germline CDR1 LNHDA, CDR2 SQIVND (reference sequence). V dropped 1 base and J dropped 0; count of bases not matched to a gene: 7. The CDR3, as DNA: TGTGCCAGTAGTATAGCACTAGCGGGGGGGTCACCTAGCACAGATACGCAGTATTTT. Translated: CASSIALAGGSPSTDTQYF.

This clone came up a few times. The rearrangement links TRBV10-3 to TRBJ2-1; tentative D call: TRBD1 (6 bases). Trimming took 6 bases from V and 1 from J, leaving 10 bases between them. The germline CDR1 and CDR2 sequences are ENHRY and SYGVKD. The CDR3 is 14 amino acids. CDR3 sequence reads: CAIRITGSYNEQFF. In DNA form, the CDR3 reads TGTGCCATCAGAATTACAGGGTCCTACAATGAGCAGTTCTTC.

The V call is TRBV7-8, the J call TRBJ1-1; D gene ambiguous. Germline assignment: CDR1 SGHVS and CDR2 FQNEAQ. This CDR3 contains 13 residues. The V end lost 5 bases, the J end lost 0 bases, and 7 bases lay between the germline ends. The CDR3 nucleotides are TGTGCCAGCAGCCAAGAGCTGAACACTGAAGCTTTCTTT. Translation: CASSQELNTEAFF.

This clone has a single count. The J gene is TRBJ1-4, the V gene TRBV27; weak D call: TRBD1 (6 bases). Per germline, CDR1 MNHEY and CDR2 SMNVEV (reference sequence). The CDR3 runs 15 residues. Trimming cost V 8 bases and J 0 bases, with 13 bases left between them. The CDR3 loop reads CASGRQGTTNEKLFF. CDR3 DNA: TGTGCCAGCGGCCGCCAGGGGACAACTAATGAAAAACTGTTTTTT.

J is TRBJ2-1 and V is TRBV19; D possibly corresponds to TRBD2 (6 bases). The germline gives CDR1 LNHDA, CDR2 SQIVND (reference sequence). This CDR3 contains 16 residues. V lost 4 bases and J lost 3, with 16 bases in between. The CDR3 region has the DNA TGTGCCAGTAGTAACCCCTTGGGACTCAACTACAATGAGCAGTTCTTC. Its protein product is CASSNPLGLNYNEQFF.